This T cell receptor (beta chain) emerged from a study of T cell repertoires in cytomegalovirus infection. Each CDR3 protein is one row after TCRdb ran MiXCR on the reads. The data contain around 530,000 distinct CDR3 sequences, about 15% of them singletons. The V and J ends lost 2 bases and 7 bases respectively, with 12 bases between them. The CDR3 runs to 14 residues. Germline loops: CDR1 MNHEY, CDR2 SMNVEV (reference sequence). The chain joins TRBV27 to TRBJ1-5, with no clear D. The sequenced sample was CD8+ T cells from PBMCs. The receptor comes from a human donor in good health (CMV status not recorded). Some clones in this sample may be carry-over from other donors' samples. The CDR3 coding sequence is TGTGCCAGCAGTTTACGAGGGAAAGCACAGCCCCAGCATTTT. It encodes CASSLRGKAQPQHF.